A single sample is the source of the 7 T cell receptor beta chains below, sequenced in a study of blood T cell repertoires in COVID-19. TCRdb's table, derived via immunoSEQ multiplex PCR, lists solely in-frame clones and lacks some. The repertoire holds 150,000 or so clones, with around four fifths as singletons. Sequenced material: peripheral blood. These TCRs come from a woman aged 80 or over with acute or convalescent COVID-19.

The chain uses TRBV6-6 and TRBJ1-5; a possible D gene is TRBD1 (5 bases). This CDR3 is 13 amino acids long. V was clipped by 4 bases and J by 7 bases, with 11 bases between them. Germline-derived CDR1 and CDR2 are MNHNY and SVGAGI (reference sequence). CDR3 residues: CASSFRVEQPQHF. The CDR3 DNA follows: TGTGCCAGCAGTTTCAGGGTGGAGCAGCCCCAGCATTTT.

The CDR3 DNA sequence: TGTGCCAGCAGTTGGACACTTGATACGCAGTATTTT. Encoded protein: CASSWTLDTQYF. The chain joins TRBV7-2 to TRBJ2-3; tentative D call: TRBD1 (5 bases). Between the trimmed V and J ends, which lost 6 bases and 6 bases, there was a span of 10 bases. This CDR3 region has 12 residues. Germline-derived CDR1 and CDR2 are SGHTA and FQGNSA. Drawing the rest from reference TRBV7-2 and TRBJ2-3, the complete variable domain is GAGVSQSPSNKVTEKGKDVELRCDPISGHTALYWYRQSLGQGLEFLIYFQGNSAPDKSGLPSDRFSAERTGGSVSTLTIQRTQQEDSAVYLCASSWTLDTQYFGPGTRLTVL.

V is TRBV6-6 and J is TRBJ2-7; a possible D gene is TRBD1 (5 bases). The CDR3 sequence is 13 residues long. V lost 5 bases, J lost 3 bases, and 11 bases lay in between. CDR1 is MNHNY, CDR2 SVGAGI, per germline (reference sequence). CDR3 region: CASSAGFVYEQYF. Here the CDR3 DNA reads TGTGCCAGCAGTGCAGGGTTTGTCTACGAGCAGTACTTC.

The chain is built from TRBV5-1 and TRBJ2-3; TRBD2 agrees at 15 bases. Trimming took 3 bases from V and 3 from J; bases not matched to a gene: 2. Germline lookup yields CDR1 SGHRS and CDR2 YFSETQ. This CDR3 has 16 amino acids. The CDR3 is CASSSGLAGGTDTQYF. The CDR3, as DNA: TGCGCCAGCAGCTCGGGACTAGCGGGAGGTACAGATACGCAGTATTTT.

The CDR3 DNA sequence: TGTGCCAGCAGCATCCAGGGCAGAGATGAAAAACTGTTTTTT. Protein sequence: CASSIQGRDEKLFF. V usage is TRBV5-4 and J usage is TRBJ1-4; maybe TRBD1 (5 bases). Trimming stripped 4 bases from V and 6 bases from J, with 13 bases between. The CDR3 contains 14 residues. From germline, CDR1 is SGHNT and CDR2 YYREEE (reference sequence).

This chain links TRBV2 with TRBJ1-1, with a tentative D call TRBD1 (5 bases). The CDR3 is made up of 13 amino acids. Germline V gene sequence: CDR1 SNHLY, CDR2 FYNNEI. Deletions cut 6 bases from V and 7 bases from J, with 15 bases between. CDR3 bases: TGTGCCAGCAGCTTGGGGGACTTCGTTGAAGCTTTCTTT. Its translation is CASSLGDFVEAFF.

The chain has TRBV3-1 (or the pseudogene TRBV3-2) and TRBJ2-4; D possibly corresponds to TRBD1 (5 bases). Germline V gives CDR1 LGHDT, CDR2 YNNKEL (reference sequence). V was trimmed by 3 bases and J by 10 bases, leaving 10 bases between them. This CDR3 region has 12 residues. This CDR3 reads CASSHRVGIQYF. The CDR3 coding sequence is TGTGCCAGCAGCCACAGGGTAGGAATTCAGTACTTC.